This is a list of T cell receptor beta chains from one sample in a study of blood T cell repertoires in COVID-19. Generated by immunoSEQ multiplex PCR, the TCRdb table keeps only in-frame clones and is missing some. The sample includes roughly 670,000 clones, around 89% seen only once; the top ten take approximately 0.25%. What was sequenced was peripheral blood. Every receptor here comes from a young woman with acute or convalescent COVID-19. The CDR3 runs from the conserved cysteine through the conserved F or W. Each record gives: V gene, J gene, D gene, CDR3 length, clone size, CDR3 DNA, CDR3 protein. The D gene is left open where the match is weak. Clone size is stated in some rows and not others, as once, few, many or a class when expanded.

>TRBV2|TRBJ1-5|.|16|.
TGTGCCAGCAGTGAATTGCAGGGGATGAGCAATCAGCCCCAGCATTTT
CASSELQGMSNQPQHF
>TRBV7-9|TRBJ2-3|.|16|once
TGTGCCAGCAGCTTAGGTGCAGGGATTGACGCAGATACGCAGTATTTT
CASSLGAGIDADTQYF
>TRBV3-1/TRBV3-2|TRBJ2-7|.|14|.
TGTGCCAGCAGCCCCTATCTCGGGGGTACGGAGCAGTACTTC
CASSPYLGGTEQYF
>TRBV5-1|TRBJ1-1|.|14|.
TGCGCCAGCCGATTCAGGGACTTGAACACTGAAGCTTTCTTT
CASRFRDLNTEAFF
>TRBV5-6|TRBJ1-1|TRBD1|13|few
TGTGCCAGCTCAACGGGACAGCTTTATGAAGCTTTCTTT
CASSTGQLYEAFF
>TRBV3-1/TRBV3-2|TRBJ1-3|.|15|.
TGTGCCAGTCGACCGTCCGGGGTGTCTGGAAACACCATATATTTT
CASRPSGVSGNTIYF
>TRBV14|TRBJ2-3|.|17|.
TGTGCCAGCAGCCAAATACGACGGGTGACGAGCACAGATACGCAGTATTTT
CASSQIRRVTSTDTQYF
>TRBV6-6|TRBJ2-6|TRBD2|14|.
TGTGCCAGCTCGGGGGGTTCTGGGGCCAACGTCCTGACTTTC
CASSGGSGANVLTF
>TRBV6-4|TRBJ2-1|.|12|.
TGTGCCAGCAGTTCCGGGGAGAATGAGCAGTTCTTC
CASSSGENEQFF
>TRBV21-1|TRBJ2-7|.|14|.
TGTGCCAGCGGTCCGGGACTAGTTCCCTACGAGCAGTACTTC
CASGPGLVPYEQYF
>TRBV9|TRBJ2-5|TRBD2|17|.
TGTGCCAGCAGCTCGCAAGCGGGGGGCTCCCTCGGGGAGACCCAGTACTTC
CASSSQAGGSLGETQYF
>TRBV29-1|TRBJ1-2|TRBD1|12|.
TGCAGCGCCTCCGGGACAGGGGGCGGCTACACCTTC
CSASGTGGGYTF
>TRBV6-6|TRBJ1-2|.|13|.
TGTGCCAGCAGCGCTGGGGAGGCCGGTGGGTACACCTTC
CASSAGEAGGYTF
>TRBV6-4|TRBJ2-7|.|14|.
TGTGCCAGCAGTCCCACAGGGAGCTCCTACGAGCAGTACTTC
CASSPTGSSYEQYF
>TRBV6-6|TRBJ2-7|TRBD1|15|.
TGTGCCAGCAGTTCCCCGGGACAGGGGGTTTACGAGCAGTACTTC
CASSSPGQGVYEQYF
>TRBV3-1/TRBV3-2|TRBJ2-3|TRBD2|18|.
TGTGCCAGCAGCCAGGATGGACTAGCGGGGTCTCTCACAGATACGCAGTATTTT
CASSQDGLAGSLTDTQYF
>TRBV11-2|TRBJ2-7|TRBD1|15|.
TGTGCCAGCAGCTTAGATGTGACAGGGGCCTACGAGCAGTACTTC
CASSLDVTGAYEQYF
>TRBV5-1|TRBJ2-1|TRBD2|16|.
TGCGCCAGCAGCTTGCACCGGACTAGCGGGGGGGATGAGCAGTTCTTC
CASSLHRTSGGDEQFF
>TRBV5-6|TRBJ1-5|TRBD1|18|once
TGTGCCAGCAGCTTGGGACAGGGAGAATTGTATCTTAATCAGCCCCAGCATTTT
CASSLGQGELYLNQPQHF
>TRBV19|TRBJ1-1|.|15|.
TGTGCCAGTAGAGCCCCTGCGGAGGGCTGGACTGAAGCTTTCTTT
CASRAPAEGWTEAFF
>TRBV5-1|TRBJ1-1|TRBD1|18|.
TGCGCCAGCAGCGCGATTCTAACAGGGGGTATCTTGGCCACTGAAGCTTTCTTT
CASSAILTGGILATEAFF
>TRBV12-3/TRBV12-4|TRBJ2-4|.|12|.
TGTGCCAGCAGCCCCATTCCAAACATTCAGTACTTC
CASSPIPNIQYF